This T cell receptor (beta chain) was sequenced for a study of blood T cell repertoires in COVID-19. Sequencing used immunoSEQ multiplex PCR; TCRdb keeps in-frame clones, though not all of them. The repertoire consists of some 150,000 clones, with 85% to 90% occurring once and the leading ten covering 11%. With V trimmed by 6 bases and J by 3 bases, 6 bases remained unmatched. The CDR3 loop spans 13 amino acids. Looked up from germline, CDR1 is SGHRS and CDR2 is YFSETQ. This TCR derives from an elderly woman with acute or convalescent COVID-19. Sequencing was done on a sample of peripheral blood. The V and J genes are TRBV5-1 and TRBJ2-7, with 7 bases identical to TRBD1. The CDR3 DNA follows: TGCGCCAGCAAATGGGACAGCTACTACGAGCAGTACTTC. The encoded protein is CASKWDSYYEQYF.